This T cell receptor (beta chain) was obtained from a study of blood T cell repertoires in COVID-19. This CDR3 region has 15 residues. Germline V lookup: CDR1 LGHDT, CDR2 YNNKEL (reference sequence). Between the trimmed V and J ends, which lost 4 bases and 1 base, there was a span of 11 bases. Some clones are missing from TCRdb's copy, which holds only in-frame ones; the method was immunoSEQ multiplex PCR. In the table there are under 500,000 clones, about 90% of which are singletons. The TCR sequence derives from a woman between 18 and 30 years old with acute COVID-19. J is TRBJ2-1 and V is TRBV3-1 (or the pseudogene TRBV3-2), with D possibly TRBD2 on 6 matching bases. The sequenced sample was PBMCs or T cells enriched from blood (not recorded which). CDR3 nucleotides: TGTGCCAGCAGCCCCGGGGGATTATCCTACAATGAGCAGTTCTTC. It yields the protein CASSPGGLSYNEQFF.